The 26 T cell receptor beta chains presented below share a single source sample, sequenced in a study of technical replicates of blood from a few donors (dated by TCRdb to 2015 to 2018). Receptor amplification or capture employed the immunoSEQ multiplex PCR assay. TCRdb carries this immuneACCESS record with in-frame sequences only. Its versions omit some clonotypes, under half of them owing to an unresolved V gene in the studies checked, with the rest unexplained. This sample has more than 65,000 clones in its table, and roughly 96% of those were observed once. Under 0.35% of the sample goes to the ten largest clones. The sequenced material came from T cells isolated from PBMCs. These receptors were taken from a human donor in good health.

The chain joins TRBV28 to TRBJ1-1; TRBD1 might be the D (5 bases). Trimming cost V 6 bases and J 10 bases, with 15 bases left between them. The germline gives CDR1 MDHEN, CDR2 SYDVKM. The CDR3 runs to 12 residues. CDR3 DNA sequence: TGTGCCAGCAGCGAGTACGGGGGTGGAGCTTTCTTT. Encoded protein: CASSEYGGGAFF.

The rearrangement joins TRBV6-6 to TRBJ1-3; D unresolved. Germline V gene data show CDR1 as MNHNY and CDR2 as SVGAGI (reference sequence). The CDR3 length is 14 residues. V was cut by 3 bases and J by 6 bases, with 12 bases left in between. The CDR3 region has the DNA TGTGCCAGCAGTTATCGGTACGGAGAAAACACCATATATTTT. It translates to CASSYRYGENTIYF.

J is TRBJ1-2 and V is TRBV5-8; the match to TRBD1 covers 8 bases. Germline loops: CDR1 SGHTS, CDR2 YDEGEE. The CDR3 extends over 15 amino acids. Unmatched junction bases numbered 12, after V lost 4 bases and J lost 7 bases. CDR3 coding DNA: TGTGCCAGCAGCCGGGGCGGGGACAGGCGTCTTGGCTACACCTTC. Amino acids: CASSRGGDRRLGYTF. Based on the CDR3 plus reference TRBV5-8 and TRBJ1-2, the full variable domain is EAGVTQSPTHLIKTRGQQATLRCSPISGHTSVYWYQQALGLGLQFLLWYDEGEERNRGNFPPRFSGRQFPNYSSELNVNALELEDSALYLCASSRGGDRRLGYTFGSGTRLTVV.

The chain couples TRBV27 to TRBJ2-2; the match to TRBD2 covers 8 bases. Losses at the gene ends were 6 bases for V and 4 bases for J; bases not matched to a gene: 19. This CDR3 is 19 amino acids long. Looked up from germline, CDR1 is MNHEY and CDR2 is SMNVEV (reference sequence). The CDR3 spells CASSPMNPWREVGTGELFF. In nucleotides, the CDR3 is TGTGCCAGCAGCCCTATGAACCCCTGGCGGGAGGTCGGCACCGGGGAGCTGTTTTTT.

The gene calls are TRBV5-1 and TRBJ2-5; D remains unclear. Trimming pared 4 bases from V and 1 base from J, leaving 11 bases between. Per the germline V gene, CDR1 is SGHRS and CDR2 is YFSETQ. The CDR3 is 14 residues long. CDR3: CASSGATGQETQYF. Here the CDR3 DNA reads TGCGCCAGCAGCGGAGCAACGGGCCAAGAGACCCAGTACTTC. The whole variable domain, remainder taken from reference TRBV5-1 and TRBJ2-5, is KAGVTQTPRYLIKTRGQQVTLSCSPISGHRSVSWYQQTPGQGLQFLFEYFSETQRNKGNFPGRFSGRQFSNSRSEMNVSTLELGDSALYLCASSGATGQETQYFGPGTRLLVL.

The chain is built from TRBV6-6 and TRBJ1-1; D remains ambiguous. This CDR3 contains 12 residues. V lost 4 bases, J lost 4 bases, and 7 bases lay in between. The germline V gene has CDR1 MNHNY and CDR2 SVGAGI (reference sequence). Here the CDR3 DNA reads TGTGCCAGCAGTTTCGGGGTCACTGAAGCTTTCTTT. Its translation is CASSFGVTEAFF.

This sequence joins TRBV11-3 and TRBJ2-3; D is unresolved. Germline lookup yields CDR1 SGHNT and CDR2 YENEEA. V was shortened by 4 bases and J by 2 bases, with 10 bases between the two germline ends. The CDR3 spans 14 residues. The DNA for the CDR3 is TGTGCCAGCAGCTCCCCTGACACCACAGATACGCAGTATTTT. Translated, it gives CASSSPDTTDTQYF.

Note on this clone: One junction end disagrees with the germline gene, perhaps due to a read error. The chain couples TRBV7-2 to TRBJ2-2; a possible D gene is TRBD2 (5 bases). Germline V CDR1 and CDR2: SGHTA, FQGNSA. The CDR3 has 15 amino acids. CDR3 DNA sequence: TGTGCCAGCAGCCTAGCTACTAGTTACACCGGGGAGCTGTTTTTT. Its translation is CASSLATSYTGELFF.

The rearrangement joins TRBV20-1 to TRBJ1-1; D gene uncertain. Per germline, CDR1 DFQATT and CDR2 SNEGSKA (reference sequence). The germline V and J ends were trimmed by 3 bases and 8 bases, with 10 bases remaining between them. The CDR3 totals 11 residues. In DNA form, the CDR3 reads TGCAGTGCTAGGGACTATTTAGAAGCTTTCTTT. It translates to CSARDYLEAFF.

CDR3 residues: CASSEGAGETDTQYF. The DNA for the CDR3 is TGTGCCAGCAGTGAAGGGGCAGGGGAGACAGATACGCAGTATTTT. The rearrangement links TRBV6-4 to TRBJ2-3; tentatively, D is TRBD1 (6 bases). Trimming stripped 3 bases from V and 3 bases from J, with 13 bases between. The CDR3 has 15 residues. Germline V gene sequence: CDR1 MRHNA, CDR2 SNTAGT.

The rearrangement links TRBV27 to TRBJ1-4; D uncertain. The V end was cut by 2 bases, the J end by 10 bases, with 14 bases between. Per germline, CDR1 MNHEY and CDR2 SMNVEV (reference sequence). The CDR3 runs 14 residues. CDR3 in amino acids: CASSLTAFSGKLFF. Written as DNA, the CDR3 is TGTGCCAGCAGTTTAACAGCATTTTCCGGAAAACTGTTTTTT.

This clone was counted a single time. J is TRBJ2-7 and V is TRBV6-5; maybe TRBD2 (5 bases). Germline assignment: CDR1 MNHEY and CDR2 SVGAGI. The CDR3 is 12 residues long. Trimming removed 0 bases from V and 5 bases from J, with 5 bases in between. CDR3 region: CASSYSRDEQYF. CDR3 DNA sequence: TGTGCCAGCAGTTACTCGAGGGACGAGCAGTACTTC.

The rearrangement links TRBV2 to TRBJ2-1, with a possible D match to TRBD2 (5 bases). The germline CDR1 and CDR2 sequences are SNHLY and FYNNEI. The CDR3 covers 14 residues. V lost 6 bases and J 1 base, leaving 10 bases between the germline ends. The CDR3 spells CASRYRESYNEQFF. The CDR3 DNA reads TGTGCCAGCAGATACCGGGAATCCTACAATGAGCAGTTCTTC.

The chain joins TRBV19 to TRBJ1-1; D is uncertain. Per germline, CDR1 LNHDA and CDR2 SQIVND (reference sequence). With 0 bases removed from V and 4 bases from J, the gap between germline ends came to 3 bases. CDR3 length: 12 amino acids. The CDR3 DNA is TGTGCCAGTAGTATAGATCGCACTGAAGCTTTCTTT. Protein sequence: CASSIDRTEAFF.

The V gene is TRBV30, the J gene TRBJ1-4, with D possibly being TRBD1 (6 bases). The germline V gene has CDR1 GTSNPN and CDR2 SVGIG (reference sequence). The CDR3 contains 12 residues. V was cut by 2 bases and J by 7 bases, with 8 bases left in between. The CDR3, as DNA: TGTGCCTGGAGTAAGGGGGTTGAAAAACTGTTTTTT. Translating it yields CAWSKGVEKLFF.

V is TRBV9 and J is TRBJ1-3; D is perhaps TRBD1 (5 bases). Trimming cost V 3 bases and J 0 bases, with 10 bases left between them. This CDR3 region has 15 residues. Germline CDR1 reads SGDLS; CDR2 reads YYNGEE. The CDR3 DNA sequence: TGTGCCAGCAGCGCCCATCAGGGCTCTGGAAACACCATATATTTT. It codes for CASSAHQGSGNTIYF.

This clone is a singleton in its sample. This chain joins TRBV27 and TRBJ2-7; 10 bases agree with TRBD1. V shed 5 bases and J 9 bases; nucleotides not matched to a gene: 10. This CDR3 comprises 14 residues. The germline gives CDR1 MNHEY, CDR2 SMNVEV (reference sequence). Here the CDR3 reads CASSLGTGAKVQYF. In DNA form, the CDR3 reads TGTGCCAGCAGTCTAGGGACAGGGGCTAAGGTGCAGTACTTC.

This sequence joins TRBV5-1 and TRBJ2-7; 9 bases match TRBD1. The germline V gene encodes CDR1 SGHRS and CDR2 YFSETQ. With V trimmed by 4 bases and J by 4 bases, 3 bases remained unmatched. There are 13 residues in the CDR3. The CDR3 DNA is TGCGCCAGCAGCGACGGGACAGGGTACGAGCAGTACTTC. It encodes CASSDGTGYEQYF.

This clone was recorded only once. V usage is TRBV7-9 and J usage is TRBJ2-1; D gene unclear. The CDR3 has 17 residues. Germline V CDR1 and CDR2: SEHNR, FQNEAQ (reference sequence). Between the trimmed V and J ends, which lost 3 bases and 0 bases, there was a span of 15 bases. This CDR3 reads CASSFNVIMSSYNEQFF. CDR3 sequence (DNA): TGTGCCAGCAGCTTCAATGTTATTATGAGCTCCTACAATGAGCAGTTCTTC. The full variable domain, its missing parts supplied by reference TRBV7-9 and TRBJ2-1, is DTGVSQNPRHKITKRGQNVTFRCDPISEHNRLYWYRQTLGQGPEFLTYFQNEAQLEKSRLLSDRFSAERPKGSFSTLEIQRTEQGDSAMYLCASSFNVIMSSYNEQFFGPGTRLTVL.

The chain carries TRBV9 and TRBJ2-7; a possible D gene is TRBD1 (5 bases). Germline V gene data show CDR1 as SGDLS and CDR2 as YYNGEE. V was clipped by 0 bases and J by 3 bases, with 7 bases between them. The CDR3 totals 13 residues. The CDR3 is CASSVAQGYEQYF. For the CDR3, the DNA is TGTGCCAGCAGCGTAGCGCAGGGCTACGAGCAGTACTTC.

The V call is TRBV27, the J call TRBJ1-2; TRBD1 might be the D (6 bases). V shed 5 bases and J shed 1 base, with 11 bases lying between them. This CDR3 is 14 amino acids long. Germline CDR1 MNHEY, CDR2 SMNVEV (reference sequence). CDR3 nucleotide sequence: TGTGCCAGCAGTCCAGGGACAATTAACTATGGCTACACCTTC. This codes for CASSPGTINYGYTF.

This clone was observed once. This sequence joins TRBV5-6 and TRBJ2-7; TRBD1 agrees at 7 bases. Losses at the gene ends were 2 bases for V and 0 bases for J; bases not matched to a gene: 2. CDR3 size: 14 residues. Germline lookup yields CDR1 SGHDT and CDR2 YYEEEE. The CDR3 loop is CASSFEGASYEQYF. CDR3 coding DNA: TGTGCCAGCAGCTTTGAGGGGGCCTCCTACGAGCAGTACTTC.

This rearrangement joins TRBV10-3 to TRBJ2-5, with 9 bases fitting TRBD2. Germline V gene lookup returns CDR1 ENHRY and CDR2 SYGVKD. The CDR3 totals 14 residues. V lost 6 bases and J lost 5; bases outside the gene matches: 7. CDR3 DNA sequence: TGTGCCATCAGCCCTAGGACTAGCGAGGAGACCCAGTACTTC. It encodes CAISPRTSEETQYF.

For the CDR3, the DNA is TGTGCAAGTCGCTTAACCTGGACAGGGGGCTATGAAAAACTGTTTTTT. This gives the protein CASRLTWTGGYEKLFF. This rearrangement joins TRBV12-2 to TRBJ1-4; TRBD1, the D gene given by the table, was not confirmed from the DNA. TRBV12-2 is a documented pseudogene. The CDR3 is 16 amino acids.

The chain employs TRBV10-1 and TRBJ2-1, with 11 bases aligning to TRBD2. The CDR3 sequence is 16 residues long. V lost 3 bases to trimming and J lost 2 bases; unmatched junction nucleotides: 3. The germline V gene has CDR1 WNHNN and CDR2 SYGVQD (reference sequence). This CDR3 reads CASSDSLAGAYNEQFF. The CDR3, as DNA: TGCGCCAGCAGTGATTCACTAGCGGGGGCCTACAATGAGCAGTTCTTC.

CDR3 amino acids: CASSAGTANQPQHF. CDR3 DNA: TGTGCCAGCAGTGCCGGGACAGCAAATCAGCCCCAGCATTTT. This chain connects TRBV6-5 to TRBJ1-5, with 7 bases identical to TRBD1. The CDR3 contains 14 residues. J was trimmed by 4 bases and V by 5 bases; bases with no gene match: 5. Germline V lookup: CDR1 MNHEY, CDR2 SVGAGI.